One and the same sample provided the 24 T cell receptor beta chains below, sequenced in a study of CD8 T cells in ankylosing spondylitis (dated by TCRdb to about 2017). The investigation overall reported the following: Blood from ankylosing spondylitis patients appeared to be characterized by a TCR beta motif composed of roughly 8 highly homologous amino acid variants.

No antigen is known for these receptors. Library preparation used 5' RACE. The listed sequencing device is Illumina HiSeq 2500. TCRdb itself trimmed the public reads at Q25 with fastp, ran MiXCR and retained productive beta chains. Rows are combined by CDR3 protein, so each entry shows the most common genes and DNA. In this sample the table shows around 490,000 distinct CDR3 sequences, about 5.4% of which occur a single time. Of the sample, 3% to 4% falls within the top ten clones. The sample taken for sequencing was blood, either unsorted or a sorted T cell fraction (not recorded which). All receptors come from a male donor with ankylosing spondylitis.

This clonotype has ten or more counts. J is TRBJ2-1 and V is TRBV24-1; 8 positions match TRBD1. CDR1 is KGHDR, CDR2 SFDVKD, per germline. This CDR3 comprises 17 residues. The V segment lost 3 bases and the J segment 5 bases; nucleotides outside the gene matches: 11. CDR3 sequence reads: CATSDPQGWTGNNEQFF. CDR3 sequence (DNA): TGTGCCACCAGTGATCCCCAGGGCTGGACAGGGAACAATGAGCAGTTCTTC.

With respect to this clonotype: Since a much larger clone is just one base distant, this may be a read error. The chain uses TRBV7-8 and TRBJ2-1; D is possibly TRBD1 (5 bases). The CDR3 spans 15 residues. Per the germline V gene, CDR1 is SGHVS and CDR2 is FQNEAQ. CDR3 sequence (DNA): TGTGCCAGCAGCTCCAGGGTAGGGTACTACAGTGAGCAGTTCTTC. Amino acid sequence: CASSSRVGYYSEQFF.

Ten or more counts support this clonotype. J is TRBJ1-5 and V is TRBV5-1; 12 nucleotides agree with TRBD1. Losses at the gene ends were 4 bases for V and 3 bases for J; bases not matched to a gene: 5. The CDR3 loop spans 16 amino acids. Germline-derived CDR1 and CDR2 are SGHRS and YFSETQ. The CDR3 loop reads CASSVGTGGPNQPQHF. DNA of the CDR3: TGCGCCAGCAGCGTCGGGACAGGGGGCCCCAATCAGCCCCAGCATTTT.

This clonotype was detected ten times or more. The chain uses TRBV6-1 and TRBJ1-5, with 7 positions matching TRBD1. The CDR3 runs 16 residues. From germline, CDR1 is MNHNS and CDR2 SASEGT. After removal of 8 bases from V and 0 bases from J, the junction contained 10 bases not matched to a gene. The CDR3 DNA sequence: TGTGCCAGCTCGGCTATGGGACAGTCTAGCAATCAGCCCCAGCATTTT. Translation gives CASSAMGQSSNQPQHF.

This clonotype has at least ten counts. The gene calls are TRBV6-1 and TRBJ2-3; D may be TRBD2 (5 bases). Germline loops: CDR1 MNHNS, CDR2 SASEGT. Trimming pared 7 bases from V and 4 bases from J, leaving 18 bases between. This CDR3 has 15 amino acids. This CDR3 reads CASNGDRSLADTQYF. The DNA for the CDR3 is TGTGCCAGCAACGGGGATAGGTCCCTCGCAGATACGCAGTATTTT.

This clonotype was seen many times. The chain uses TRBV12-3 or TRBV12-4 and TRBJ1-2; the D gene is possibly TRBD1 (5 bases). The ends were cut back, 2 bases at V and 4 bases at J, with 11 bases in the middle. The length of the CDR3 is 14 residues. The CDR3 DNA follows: TGTGCCAGCAGTTTACGACTTAGGGGCTATGGCTACACCTTC. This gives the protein CASSLRLRGYGYTF.

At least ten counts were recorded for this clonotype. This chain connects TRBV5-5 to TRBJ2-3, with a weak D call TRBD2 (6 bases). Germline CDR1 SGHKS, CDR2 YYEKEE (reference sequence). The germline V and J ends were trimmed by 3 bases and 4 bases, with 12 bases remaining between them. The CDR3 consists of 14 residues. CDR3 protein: CASSSLGEADTQYF. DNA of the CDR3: TGTGCCAGCAGCTCACTAGGGGAGGCAGATACGCAGTATTTT.

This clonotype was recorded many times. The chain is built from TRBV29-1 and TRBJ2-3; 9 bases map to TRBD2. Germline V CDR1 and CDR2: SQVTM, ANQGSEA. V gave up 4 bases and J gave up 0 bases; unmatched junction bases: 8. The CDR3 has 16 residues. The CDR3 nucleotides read TGCAGCGTTGTGGGGGCGGGGGGGTACAGCACAGATACGCAGTATTTT. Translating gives CSVVGAGGYSTDTQYF.

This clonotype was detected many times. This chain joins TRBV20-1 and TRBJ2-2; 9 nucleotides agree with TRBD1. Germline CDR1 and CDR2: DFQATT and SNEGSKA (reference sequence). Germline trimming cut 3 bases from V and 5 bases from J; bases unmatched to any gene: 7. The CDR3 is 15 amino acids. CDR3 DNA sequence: TGCAGTGCTAGGGTAGGGACAGGGAGAACCGGGGAGCTGTTTTTT. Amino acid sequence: CSARVGTGRTGELFF.

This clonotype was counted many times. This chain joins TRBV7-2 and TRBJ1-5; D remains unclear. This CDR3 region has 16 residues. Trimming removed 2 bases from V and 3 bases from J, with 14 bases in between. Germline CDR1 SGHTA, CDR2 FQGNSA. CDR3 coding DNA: TGTGCCAGCAGCTTATATTCCGGCCTCACCAATCAGCCCCAGCATTTT. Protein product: CASSLYSGLTNQPQHF.

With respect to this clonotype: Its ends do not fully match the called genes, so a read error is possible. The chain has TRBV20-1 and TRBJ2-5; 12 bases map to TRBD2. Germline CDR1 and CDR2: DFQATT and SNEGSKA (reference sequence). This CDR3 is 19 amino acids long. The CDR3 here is CCARDRGLAGLWVGETQYF. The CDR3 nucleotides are TGCTGTGCTAGAGATCGGGGACTAGCGGGCCTTTGGGTTGGGGAGACCCAGTACTTC.

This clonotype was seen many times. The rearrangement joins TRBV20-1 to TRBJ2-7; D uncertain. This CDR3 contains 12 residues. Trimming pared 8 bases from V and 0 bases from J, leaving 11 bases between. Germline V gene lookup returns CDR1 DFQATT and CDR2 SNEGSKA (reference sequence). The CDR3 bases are TGCAGTAGTAGCACCGACTCCTACGAGCAGTACTTC. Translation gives CSSSTDSYEQYF.

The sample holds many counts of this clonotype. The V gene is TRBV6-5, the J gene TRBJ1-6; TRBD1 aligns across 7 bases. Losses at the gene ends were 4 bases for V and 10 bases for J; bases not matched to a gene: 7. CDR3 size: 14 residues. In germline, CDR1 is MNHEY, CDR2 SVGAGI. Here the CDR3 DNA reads TGTGCCAGCAGTTCCGGGACAGAGGGATCACCCCTCCACTTT. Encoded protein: CASSSGTEGSPLHF.

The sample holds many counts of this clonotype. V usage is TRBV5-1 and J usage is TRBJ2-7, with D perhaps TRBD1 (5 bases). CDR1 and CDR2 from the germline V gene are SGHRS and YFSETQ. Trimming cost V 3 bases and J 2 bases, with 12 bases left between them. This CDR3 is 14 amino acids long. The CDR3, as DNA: TGCGCCAGCAGCTCCGCAGGGAAAGCCTACGAGCAGTACTTC. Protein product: CASSSAGKAYEQYF.

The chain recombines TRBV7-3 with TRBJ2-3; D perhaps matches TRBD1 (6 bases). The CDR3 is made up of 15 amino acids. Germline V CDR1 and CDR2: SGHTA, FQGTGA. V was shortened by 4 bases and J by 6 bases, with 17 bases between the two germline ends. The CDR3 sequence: CASSSGSGGFDTQYF. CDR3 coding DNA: TGTGCCAGCAGCTCTGGAAGTGGGGGCTTTGATACGCAGTATTTT.

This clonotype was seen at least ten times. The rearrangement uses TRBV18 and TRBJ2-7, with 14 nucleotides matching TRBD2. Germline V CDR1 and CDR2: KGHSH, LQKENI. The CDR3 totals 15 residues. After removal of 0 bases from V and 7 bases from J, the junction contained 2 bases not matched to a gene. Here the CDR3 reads CASSPPGTSGGEQYF. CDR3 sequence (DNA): TGTGCCAGCTCACCACCAGGGACTAGCGGGGGTGAGCAGTACTTC.

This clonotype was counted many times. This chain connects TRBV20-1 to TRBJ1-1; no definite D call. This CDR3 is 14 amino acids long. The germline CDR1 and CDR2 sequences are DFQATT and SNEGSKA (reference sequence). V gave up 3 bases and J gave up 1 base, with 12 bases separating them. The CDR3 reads CSARENFRNTEAFF. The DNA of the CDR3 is TGCAGTGCTAGGGAGAATTTCCGGAACACTGAAGCTTTCTTT.

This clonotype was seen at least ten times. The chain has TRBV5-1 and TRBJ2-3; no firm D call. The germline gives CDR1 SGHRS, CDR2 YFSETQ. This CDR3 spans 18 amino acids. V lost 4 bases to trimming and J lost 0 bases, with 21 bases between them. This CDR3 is CASSPSPPRALSTDTQYF. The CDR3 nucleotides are TGCGCCAGCAGCCCGTCGCCCCCTCGGGCGTTAAGCACAGATACGCAGTATTTT.

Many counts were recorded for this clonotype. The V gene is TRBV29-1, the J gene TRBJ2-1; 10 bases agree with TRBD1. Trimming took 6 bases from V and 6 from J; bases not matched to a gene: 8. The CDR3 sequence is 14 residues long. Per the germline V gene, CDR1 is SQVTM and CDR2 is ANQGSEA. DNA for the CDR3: TGCAGCGTCCGCGACAGGGGGCCATTCAATGAGCAGTTCTTC. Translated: CSVRDRGPFNEQFF.

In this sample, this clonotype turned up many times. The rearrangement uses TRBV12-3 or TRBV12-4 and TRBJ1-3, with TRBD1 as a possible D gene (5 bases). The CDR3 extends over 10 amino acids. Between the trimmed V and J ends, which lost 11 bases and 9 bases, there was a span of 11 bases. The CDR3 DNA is TGTGCCTCCCACGGGGGCACCATATATTTT. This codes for CASHGGTIYF.

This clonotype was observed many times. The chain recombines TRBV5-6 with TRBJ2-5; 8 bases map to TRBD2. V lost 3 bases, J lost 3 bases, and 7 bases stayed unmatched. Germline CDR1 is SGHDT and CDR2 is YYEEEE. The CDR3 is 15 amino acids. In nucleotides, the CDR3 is TGTGCCAGCAGCTACATAGCGGGATTCAAAGAGACCCAGTACTTC. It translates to CASSYIAGFKETQYF.

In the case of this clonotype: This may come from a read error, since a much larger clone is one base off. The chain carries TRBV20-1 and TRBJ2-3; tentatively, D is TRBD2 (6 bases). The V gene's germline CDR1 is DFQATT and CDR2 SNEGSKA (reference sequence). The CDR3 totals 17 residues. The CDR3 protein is CCARAGGGGSFTDTQYF. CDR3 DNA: TGCTGTGCTAGAGCCGGGGGTGGGGGAAGTTTCACAGATACGCAGTATTTT.

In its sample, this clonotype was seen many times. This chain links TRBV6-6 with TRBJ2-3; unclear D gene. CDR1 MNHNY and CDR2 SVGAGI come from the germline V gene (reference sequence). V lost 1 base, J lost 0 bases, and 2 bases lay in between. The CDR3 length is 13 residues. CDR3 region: CASSYYSTDTQYF. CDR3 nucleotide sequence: TGTGCCAGCAGTTACTACAGCACAGATACGCAGTATTTT.

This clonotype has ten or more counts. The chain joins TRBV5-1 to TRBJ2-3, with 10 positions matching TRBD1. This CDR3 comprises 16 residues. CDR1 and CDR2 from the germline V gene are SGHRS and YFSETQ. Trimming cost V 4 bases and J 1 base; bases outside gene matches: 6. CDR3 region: CASSMDRGGGTDTQYF. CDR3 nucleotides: TGCGCCAGCAGCATGGACAGGGGGGGTGGCACAGATACGCAGTATTTT.